This passage covers 21 T cell receptor beta chains from one sample sequenced in a study of blood T cell repertoires in COVID-19. Assay used: immunoSEQ multiplex PCR; TCRdb lists only in-frame clones, some missing. Here the sample spans some 280,000 clones, around 91% being singletons. What was sequenced was peripheral blood. The receptors derive from a woman aged 60-70 years with acute or convalescent COVID-19.

The chain carries TRBV7-8 and TRBJ1-3; D might be TRBD1 (6 bases). Trimming removed 6 bases from V and 4 bases from J, with 16 bases in between. This CDR3 region has 15 residues. CDR1 is SGHVS, CDR2 FQNEAQ, per germline. This CDR3 is CASRLNTGRGNTIYF. In nucleotides, the CDR3 is TGTGCCAGCAGACTAAACACAGGGAGAGGAAACACCATATATTTT. Using reference TRBV7-8 and TRBJ1-3 for the parts outside the CDR3, the full variable domain is GAGVSQSPRYKVAKRGQDVALRCDPISGHVSLFWYQQALGQGPEFLTYFQNEAQLDKSGLPSDRFFAERPEGSVSTLKIQRTQQEDSAVYLCASRLNTGRGNTIYFGEGSWLTVV.

With regard to this clone: At one end, the junction sequence differs from germline, possibly due to a read error. The chain couples TRBV6-2 or TRBV6-3 to TRBJ1-6, with D possibly matching TRBD1 (6 bases). CDR1 and CDR2 from the germline V gene are MNHEY and SVGEGT. The length of the CDR3 is 13 residues. In DNA, the CDR3 is TGTGCCAGCAGCCGGTCGACAGGTGGCCTCGTGGGGTTT. This gives the protein CASSRSTGGLVGF.

Points on this clone: One end of the junction fails to match germline, which may point to a read error. The rearrangement uses TRBV6-5 and TRBJ1-1, with D unresolved. The CDR3 contains 15 residues. Germline loops: CDR1 MNHEY, CDR2 SVGAGI. This CDR3 reads CASTYQPGSNTEAFF. Here the CDR3 DNA reads TGTGCCAGCACTTACCAGCCAGGCTCGAACACTGAAGCTTTCTTT.

V gene TRBV4-1 combines with J gene TRBJ1-5, with TRBD1 matching over 7 bases. The CDR3 is 14 amino acids. CDR1 and CDR2 (germline): MGHRA, YSYEKL. V gave up 5 bases and J gave up 6 bases; unmatched junction bases: 7. The CDR3 sequence: CASSFTGAAQPQHF. The CDR3 nucleotides are TGCGCCAGCAGCTTTACAGGGGCAGCTCAGCCCCAGCATTTT.

J is TRBJ2-3 and V is TRBV3-1 (or the pseudogene TRBV3-2); TRBD2 aligns across 14 bases. V trimming: 4 bases; J trimming: 2 bases; junction bases outside the gene matches: 17. Germline V gene lookup returns CDR1 LGHDT and CDR2 YNNKEL (reference sequence). CDR3 length: 21 residues. CDR3 protein: CASSLPSGTSGRLPNTDTQYF. The CDR3 DNA sequence: TGTGCCAGCAGCCTCCCTTCCGGGACTAGCGGGAGACTGCCGAACACAGATACGCAGTATTTT.

The chain carries TRBV2 and TRBJ2-7; D gene unclear. Trimming left V 5 bases short and J 0 bases short, with 14 bases between. CDR1 SNHLY and CDR2 FYNNEI come from the germline V gene. This CDR3 spans 15 amino acids. The DNA for the CDR3 is TGTGCCAGCAGTCCCTCCCGCCTGAGCTCCTACGAGCAGTACTTC. Residues: CASSPSRLSSYEQYF.

The J gene is TRBJ2-1, the V gene TRBV14, with 7 bases fitting TRBD2. Germline CDR1 is SGHDN and CDR2 is FVKESK. The ends lost 0 bases at V and 7 bases at J; junction bases unmatched: 9. This CDR3 is built from 16 residues. The DNA of the CDR3 is TGTGCCAGCAGCCAAGACAAGCGGGACCGTAAAAATGAGCAGTTCTTC. Encoded protein: CASSQDKRDRKNEQFF.

Here the CDR3 reads CASSFREGFYNEQFF. The DNA for the CDR3 is TGTGCCAGCAGTTTTCGGGAGGGCTTCTACAATGAGCAGTTCTTC. The chain is built from TRBV27 and TRBJ2-1; 8 bases line up with TRBD2. After removal of 3 bases from V and 3 bases from J, the junction contained 4 bases not matched to a gene. The CDR3 totals 15 residues. Germline loops: CDR1 MNHEY, CDR2 SMNVEV (reference sequence).

This sequence joins TRBV7-2 and TRBJ1-5; 7 positions agree with TRBD1. The CDR3 runs to 15 residues. CDR1 is SGHTA, CDR2 FQGNSA, per germline. The V segment lost 5 bases and the J segment 1 base; nucleotides outside the gene matches: 5. The CDR3 reads CASSPTGSSNQPQHF. The CDR3 DNA follows: TGTGCCAGCAGCCCGACAGGGTCCAGCAATCAGCCCCAGCATTTT.

CDR3 sequence reads: CASKGQGYNEQFF. CDR3 DNA sequence: TGTGCCAGCAAGGGACAGGGCTACAATGAGCAGTTCTTC. The chain uses TRBV2 and TRBJ2-1, with 9 nucleotides matching TRBD1. V was clipped by 7 bases and J by 3 bases; unmatched bases: 1. Germline V gene data show CDR1 as SNHLY and CDR2 as FYNNEI. This CDR3 contains 13 residues. Full variable domain (rest looked up from reference TRBV2 and TRBJ2-1): EPEVTQTPSHQVTQMGQEVILRCVPISNHLYFYWYRQILGQKVEFLVSFYNNEISEKSEIFDDQFSVERPDGSNFTLKIRSTKLEDSAMYFCASKGQGYNEQFFGPGTRLTVL.

V usage is TRBV5-8 and J usage is TRBJ1-1, with D unresolved. Germline-derived CDR1 and CDR2 are SGHTS and YDEGEE. This CDR3 has 15 residues. The V end lost 1 base, the J end lost 5 bases, and 15 bases lay between the germline ends. This chain's CDR3 is CASSLQPGSLTEAFF. DNA of the CDR3: TGTGCCAGCAGCTTGCAACCGGGGAGTCTTACTGAAGCTTTCTTT.

The chain recombines TRBV24-1 with TRBJ2-1; perhaps TRBD2 as D (6 bases). V was clipped by 5 bases and J by 8 bases, with 15 bases between them. This CDR3 region has 14 residues. The V gene's germline CDR1 is KGHDR and CDR2 SFDVKD. CDR3 in DNA: TGTGCCACCAGTGTGGCAGGGAGGAAAGATGAGCAGTTCTTC. This gives the protein CATSVAGRKDEQFF.

V is TRBV27 and J is TRBJ2-4; 7 nucleotides line up with TRBD2. The CDR3 has 20 residues. With V trimmed by 6 bases and J by 0 bases, 20 bases remained unmatched. Germline CDR1 is MNHEY and CDR2 is SMNVEV (reference sequence). CDR3: CASSYLASGTPRGAKNIQYF. CDR3 bases: TGTGCCAGCAGCTACCTTGCTAGCGGTACCCCGAGGGGAGCCAAAAACATTCAGTACTTC.

The V and J genes are TRBV18 and TRBJ1-4; D may be TRBD1 (5 bases). This CDR3 comprises 15 residues. Between the trimmed V and J ends, which lost 3 bases and 8 bases, there was a span of 16 bases. In germline, CDR1 is KGHSH, CDR2 LQKENI. CDR3 loop: CASSPRGDGKEKLFF. The CDR3 DNA follows: TGTGCCAGCTCACCTCGGGGGGACGGGAAAGAAAAACTGTTTTTT.

This chain joins TRBV15 and TRBJ2-3; a possible D gene is TRBD2 (6 bases). V was cut by 5 bases and J by 0 bases, with 21 bases left in between. Per germline, CDR1 LNHNV and CDR2 YYDKDF (reference sequence). CDR3 size: 18 residues. The CDR3 reads CATSFQPGLLTSTDTQYF. CDR3 in DNA: TGTGCCACCAGCTTTCAACCGGGACTCCTAACTAGCACAGATACGCAGTATTTT.

The chain uses TRBV4-1 and TRBJ1-1; 9 bases agree with TRBD1. Germline-derived CDR1 and CDR2 are MGHRA and YSYEKL. V lost 3 bases to trimming and J lost 1 base; unmatched junction nucleotides: 6. The CDR3 sequence is 16 residues long. As DNA, the CDR3 is TGCGCCAGCAGCCAGGGGTACAGGGGGCGGAACACTGAAGCTTTCTTT. As protein: CASSQGYRGRNTEAFF.

The gene calls are TRBV6-5 and TRBJ1-5; no clear D. The CDR3 extends over 13 amino acids. Trimming pared 5 bases from V and 4 bases from J, leaving 9 bases between. The V gene's germline CDR1 is MNHEY and CDR2 SVGAGI. The CDR3 sequence is CASSLGQNQPQHF. In nucleotides, the CDR3 is TGTGCCAGCAGTCTAGGCCAGAATCAGCCCCAGCATTTT.

The CDR3 loop reads CASSQPGLAAYNEQFF. As DNA, the CDR3 is TGCGCCAGCAGCCAACCGGGACTAGCGGCCTACAATGAGCAGTTCTTC. J is TRBJ2-1 and V is TRBV4-1, with 11 positions matching TRBD2. From germline, CDR1 is MGHRA and CDR2 YSYEKL. The CDR3 runs to 16 residues. The junction had 2 bases not matched to a gene; V was cut back by 2 bases and J by 2 bases.

The chain carries TRBV6-1 and TRBJ2-3, with D perhaps TRBD2 (6 bases). Germline V lookup: CDR1 MNHNS, CDR2 SASEGT. V lost 2 bases to trimming and J lost 5 bases, with 8 bases between them. The CDR3 is made up of 13 amino acids. The CDR3 nucleotides read TGTGCCAGCAGTGAACTAGCGATAGATACGCAGTATTTT. Protein: CASSELAIDTQYF.

This clone was found once. V is TRBV5-1 and J is TRBJ2-1, with 7 bases lining up with TRBD2. The CDR3 is made up of 16 amino acids. Germline V gene sequence: CDR1 SGHRS, CDR2 YFSETQ. Germline trimming cut 7 bases from V and 4 bases from J; bases unmatched to any gene: 14. In nucleotides, the CDR3 is TGCGCCAGCTGCCTGGGGAGGGACTACTCTTACAATGAGCAGTTCTTC. Protein sequence: CASCLGRDYSYNEQFF.

This chain connects TRBV19 to TRBJ1-1, with D possibly TRBD1 on 5 matching bases. V was trimmed by 7 bases and J by 0 bases, leaving 12 bases between them. Germline CDR1 reads LNHDA; CDR2 reads SQIVND (reference sequence). The CDR3 consists of 14 residues. The CDR3 protein is CASTLGGLNTEAFF. CDR3 sequence (DNA): TGTGCCAGTACCCTGGGGGGGTTGAACACTGAAGCTTTCTTT.